This T cell receptor beta chain was documented in a study of blood T cell repertoires in COVID-19. Authors' processing steps: Reference gene primer amplification yielded estimated nucleated cell counts. Here immunoSEQ multiplex PCR was the method, and the copy in TCRdb shows in-frame clones only, minus some. That table furnishes V, J and clone size, whereas the DNA furnished D and trimming. Of more than 300,000 clones in the sample, over 75% were seen once. CDR1 and CDR2 (germline): SNHLY, FYNNEI. This CDR3 has 14 amino acids. Deletions cut 6 bases from V and 0 bases from J, with 9 bases between. The sequenced sample consisted of peripheral blood. The TCR sequence derives from a woman aged 25-40 years with COVID-19, enrolled during active disease. The chain employs TRBV2 and TRBJ2-1, with no clear D. The CDR3 protein is CASRGASSYNEQFF. DNA for the CDR3: TGTGCCAGCAGGGGCGCCAGCTCCTACAATGAGCAGTTCTTC. The full variable domain, rest sourced from reference TRBV2 and TRBJ2-1, is EPEVTQTPSHQVTQMGQEVILRCVPISNHLYFYWYRQILGQKVEFLVSFYNNEISEKSEIFDDQFSVERPDGSNFTLKIRSTKLEDSAMYFCASRGASSYNEQFFGPGTRLTVL.